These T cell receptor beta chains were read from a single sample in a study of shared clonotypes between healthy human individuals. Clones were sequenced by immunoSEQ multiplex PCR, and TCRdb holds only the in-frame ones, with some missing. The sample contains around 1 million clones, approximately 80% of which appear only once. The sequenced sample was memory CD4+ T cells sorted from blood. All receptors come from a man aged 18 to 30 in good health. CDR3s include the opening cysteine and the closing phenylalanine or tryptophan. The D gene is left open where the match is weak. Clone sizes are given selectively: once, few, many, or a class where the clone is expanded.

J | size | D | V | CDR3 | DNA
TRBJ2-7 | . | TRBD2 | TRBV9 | CASSPLAGGYEQYF | TGTGCCAGCAGCCCTCTAGCGGGGGGCTACGAGCAGTACTTC
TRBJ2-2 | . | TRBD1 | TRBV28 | CASSLGQEPGELFF | TGTGCCAGCAGCTTAGGACAGGAGCCCGGGGAGCTGTTTTTT
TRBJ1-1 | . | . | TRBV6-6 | CASSSTIGAFF | TGTGCCAGCAGTTCCACCATTGGTGCTTTCTTT
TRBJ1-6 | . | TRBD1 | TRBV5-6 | CASSPGGTGDNSPLHF | TGTGCCAGCAGCCCGGGAGGGACAGGGGATAATTCACCCCTCCACTTT
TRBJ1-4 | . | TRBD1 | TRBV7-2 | CASSLSRDRGNEKLFF | TGTGCCAGCAGCTTATCCCGGGACAGGGGGAATGAAAAACTGTTTTTT
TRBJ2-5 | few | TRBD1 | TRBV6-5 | CASSGTEETQYF | TGTGCCAGCAGTGGGACAGAAGAGACCCAGTACTTC
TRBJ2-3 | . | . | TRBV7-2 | CASRKDLSGTQYF | TGTGCCAGCAGGAAGGACCTTTCGGGTACGCAGTATTTT
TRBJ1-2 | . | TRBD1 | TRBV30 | CAWSVRTGPTSYGYTF | TGTGCCTGGAGTGTACGGACAGGGCCTACCAGCTATGGCTACACCTTC
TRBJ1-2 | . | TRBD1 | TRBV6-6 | CASTGTGGIRGYTF | TGTGCCAGCACTGGGACAGGGGGAATCCGGGGCTACACCTTC
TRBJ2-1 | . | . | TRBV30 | CAWSVGRRGARPGYNEQFF | TGTGCCTGGAGTGTCGGGCGACGGGGGGCCCGCCCGGGCTACAATGAGCAGTTCTTC
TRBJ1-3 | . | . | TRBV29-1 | CSVDLGGRGNTIYF | TGCAGCGTTGACTTGGGGGGCCGTGGAAACACCATATATTTT
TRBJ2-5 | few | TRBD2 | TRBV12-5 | CASGQHIGGDPFPRYQETQYF | TGTGCTAGTGGTCAACATATTGGGGGGGACCCTTTCCCTCGGTACCAAGAGACCCAGTACTTC